Detailed here is one TCR beta chain. Its target is unknown. Measured with immunoSEQ multiplex PCR; TCRdb has only the in-frame clones, and not every one. The table includes about 31,000 clones, roughly four fifths detected once. The sample is drawn from a study of OX40 agonist ivuxolimab in advanced cancers. Study conclusions and caveats: Compared with others, partial responders at 0.1-3.0 mg/kg displayed clonal expansion among the lowest.

Germline V CDR1 and CDR2: SEHNR, FQNEAQ (reference sequence). This CDR3 spans 15 amino acids. V gave up 5 bases and J gave up 3 bases; unmatched junction bases: 7. The rearrangement uses TRBV7-9 and TRBJ2-3, with TRBD1 matching over 8 bases. The source was CD4+ or CD8+ T cells sorted from blood, collected in a trial of the OX40 agonist ivuxolimab. The receptor comes from an adult with an advanced solid tumor such as melanoma, head and neck, liver or kidney cancer. DNA for the CDR3: TGTGCCAGCAGCCGGACAGGGATTTGGACAGATACGCAGTATTTT. As protein: CASSRTGIWTDTQYF.